These 21 T cell receptor beta chains were sequenced from one sample in a study of T cells in women clearing cervical HPV infection. This table comes from immunoSEQ multiplex PCR, and its TCRdb copy is limited to in-frame clones, with some not included. The listing contains about 24,000 clones. What was sequenced was blood buffy coat. Receptor source: a woman aged 18-69 years with a cervical HPV16 infection that either progressed to CIN3+ or cleared (not recorded which).

The sequenced CDR3 bases are TGTGCCAGCAGCTCCGGGCAAGAGACC. It yields the protein CASSSGQET. The full CDR3 sequence reads CASSSGQETQYF. The chain joins TRBV5-4 to TRBJ2-5; no definite D call. The read is 3 residues too short to cover the CDR3 end, so that end is filled in from the germline J gene. The CDR3 is made up of 12 amino acids. Germline CDR1 is SGHNT and CDR2 is YYREEE (reference sequence). Trimming removed 3 bases at V and 2 bases at J, with 5 bases between.

A word on this clone: The read ends 3 residues shy of where the CDR3 ends; the end is completed using the germline J gene. V usage is TRBV19 and J usage is TRBJ1-5, with 10 bases lining up with TRBD1. CDR3 size: 16 residues. Unmatched junction bases numbered 6, after V lost 4 bases and J lost 3 bases. Germline V lookup: CDR1 LNHDA, CDR2 SQIVND (reference sequence). The part of the CDR3 DNA that was read is TGTGCCAGTAGTAACCGGGACAGGGGAAACAATCAGCCC. Translation gives CASSNRDRGNNQP. The entire CDR3 reads CASSNRDRGNNQPQHF.

Note on this clone: The read ends 3 residues shy of where the CDR3 ends; the end is completed using the germline J gene. V is TRBV23-1 and J is TRBJ2-3, with D maybe TRBD1 (5 bases). TRBV23-1 is annotated as an ORF whose role is uncertain. V lost 3 bases, J lost 0 bases, and 19 bases lay in between. CDR3 length: 18 amino acids. CDR3 sequence: CASSHKPQGPRSTDTQYF. The covered CDR3 bases are TGCGCCAGCAGTCATAAACCCCAGGGTCCTCGTAGCACAGATACG.

Points on this clone: From the germline J gene comes the end of the CDR3, since the read stops 3 residues before it. The rearrangement links TRBV11-2 to TRBJ2-1; TRBD2 aligns across 10 bases. The V gene end was trimmed by 2 bases and the J gene end by 6 bases; junction bases not matched to a gene: 1. Germline CDR1 SGHAT, CDR2 FQNNGV. The CDR3 is made up of 14 amino acids. CDR3: CASSLSGGANEQFF. The covered CDR3 bases are TGTGCCAGCAGCTTAAGCGGGGGGGCCAATGAG.

The CDR3 DNA, read in part, is TGTGCCAGCAGCTACGGGACAGGGGACCATTATGGC. Translated: CASSYGTGDHYG. The whole CDR3 protein reads CASSYGTGDHYGYTF. The rearrangement joins TRBV7-8 to TRBJ1-2; 10 bases map to TRBD1. The sequence runs out 3 residues before the end of the CDR3; the remainder is reconstructed from the germline J gene. The CDR3 has 15 residues. Germline-derived CDR1 and CDR2 are SGHVS and FQNEAQ. Trimming took 4 bases from V and 5 from J; bases not matched to a gene: 7.

Incomplete CDR3 DNA: TGTGCCAGCAGCCAAGATGTAGGTAGCGGGAGGGGCTGGAGCTCCTACAATGAG. Residues: CASSQDVGSGRGWSSYNE. The entire CDR3 sequence reads CASSQDVGSGRGWSSYNEQFF. The V gene is TRBV4-2, the J gene TRBJ2-1; TRBD2 agrees at 11 bases. The CDR3 is cut off 3 residues early in the read; its end comes from the germline J gene. With V trimmed by 0 bases and J by 0 bases, 13 bases remained unmatched. The CDR3 length is 21 residues. CDR1 and CDR2 (germline): LGHNA, YNFKEQ.

In the case of this clone: The read finishes 3 residues shy of the CDR3 end, and the germline J gene is used to complete it. This chain uses TRBV7-3 with TRBJ2-1; 8 nucleotides agree with TRBD2. With V trimmed by 3 bases and J by 4 bases, 5 bases remained unmatched. The V gene's germline CDR1 is SGHTA and CDR2 FQGTGA. This CDR3 comprises 15 residues. CDR3 DNA, as far as it was read: TGTGCCAGCAGCTTGGCGGGAGGTCAGTACAATGAG. Translation gives CASSLAGGQYNE. The full-length CDR3 reads as CASSLAGGQYNEQFF. The full variable domain, with the rest looked up from reference TRBV7-3 and TRBJ2-1, is GAGVSQTPSNKVTEKGKYVELRCDPISGHTALYWYRQSLGQGPEFLIYFQGTGAADDSGLPNDRFFAVRPEGSVSTLKIQRTERGDSAVYLCASSLAGGQYNEQFFGPGTRLTVL.

For this clone: The CDR3 is cut off 3 residues early in the read; its end comes from the germline J gene. The gene calls are TRBV13 and TRBJ2-7; 7 bases are a match to TRBD2. V lost 6 bases, J lost 4 bases, and 12 bases stayed unmatched. CDR1 is PRHDT and CDR2 is FYEKMQ in the germline V gene (reference sequence). The CDR3 runs 15 residues. The covered CDR3 bases are TGTGCCAGCAGTTCCGGACGGGGGAGGGGATACGAG. Translating it yields CASSSGRGRGYE. The CDR3 in full is CASSSGRGRGYEQYF.

Note on this clone: The read terminates 3 residues ahead of where the CDR3 ends, so the germline J gene completes it. V is TRBV19 and J is TRBJ1-1; D might be TRBD1 (6 bases). CDR3 length: 13 amino acids. Trimming removed 3 bases from V and 3 bases from J, with 8 bases in between. Germline values: CDR1 LNHDA, CDR2 SQIVND (reference sequence). The CDR3 is CASSIAGDTEAFF. The sequenced CDR3 bases are TGTGCCAGTAGTATTGCAGGGGACACTGAA.

Note on this clone: The junction differs from germline at one of its ends, possibly a read error. The sequence runs out 3 residues before the end of the CDR3; the remainder is reconstructed from the germline J gene. The V and J genes are TRBV7-9 and TRBJ1-4; the D is unclear. From germline, CDR1 is SEHNR and CDR2 FQNEAQ (reference sequence). This CDR3 is built from 15 residues. CDR3 sequence reads: CSSSLGLSYNSPLFF. The part of the CDR3 DNA that was read is TGTTCCAGCAGCTTAGGACTCTCCTATAATTCACCA. The variable domain in full, with the rest retrieved from reference TRBV7-9 and TRBJ1-4, is DTGVSQNPRHKITKRGQNVTFRCDPISEHNRLYWYRQTLGQGPEFLTYFQNEAQLEKSRLLSDRFSAERPKGSFSTLEIQRTEQGDSAMYLCSSSLGLSYNSPLFFGSGTQLSVL.

To note about this clone: The read halts 3 residues ahead of the CDR3 end, with the missing end drawn from the germline J gene. The V call is TRBV10-1, the J call TRBJ2-7; 7 bases are a match to TRBD1. Unmatched junction bases numbered 10, after V lost 5 bases and J lost 6 bases. The germline V gene has CDR1 WNHNN and CDR2 SYGVQD (reference sequence). The CDR3 spans 14 residues. The CDR3: CASSPGQDPSEQYF. The CDR3 DNA, read in part, is TGCGCCAGCAGTCCTGGACAGGATCCGTCCGAG.

Notes on this clone: Read data end 3 residues before the CDR3 end; the end is taken from the germline J gene. V gene TRBV6-1 combines with J gene TRBJ2-3; TRBD2 agrees at 11 bases. Per germline, CDR1 MNHNS and CDR2 SASEGT. The CDR3 extends over 16 amino acids. Trimming at V came to 4 bases and at J to 2 bases, leaving 5 bases not matched to a gene. The part of the CDR3 DNA that was read is TGTGCCAGCAGTGTTATAGCGGGAGGGCCCACAGATACG. As protein: CASSVIAGGPTDT. From start to end, the CDR3 is CASSVIAGGPTDTQYF.

CDR3 DNA, as far as it was read: TGTGCCAGCAGTGAGGGGCCCATTAGAGCCTACGAG. Its protein product is CASSEGPIRAYE. From start to end, the CDR3 is CASSEGPIRAYEQYF. The V and J genes are TRBV2 and TRBJ2-7; a possible D gene is TRBD1 (5 bases). The CDR3 extends 3 residues past the end of the read, so its final part is completed from the germline J gene. Trimming stripped 3 bases from V and 2 bases from J, with 14 bases between. The CDR3 runs 15 residues. The germline gives CDR1 SNHLY, CDR2 FYNNEI.

A note on this clone: The read halts 3 residues ahead of the CDR3 end, with the missing end drawn from the germline J gene. V gene TRBV12-3 or TRBV12-4 combines with J gene TRBJ2-5; 7 bases match TRBD1. Unmatched junction bases numbered 11, after V lost 6 bases and J lost 4 bases. The CDR3 has 15 residues. The CDR3 protein is CASSPRSRGRETQYF. The CDR3 bases that were read are TGTGCCAGCAGCCCCCGTTCGAGGGGGCGAGAGACC.

Worth noting for this clone: Read coverage stops 3 residues before the CDR3 terminus; the germline J gene supplies the remainder. The genes are TRBV2 and TRBJ2-7; D is undetermined. The CDR3 covers 13 residues. V lost 7 bases, J lost 5 bases, and 15 bases lay in between. The germline gives CDR1 SNHLY, CDR2 FYNNEI. The sequenced CDR3 bases are TGTGCCAGCAACCAGCTTAGCATCAACGAG. It is translated as CASNQLSINE. The full CDR3 sequence reads CASNQLSINEQYF.

With regard to this clone: The DNA ends 3 residues before the CDR3 does, and the rest of the CDR3 is filled in from the germline J gene. The chain joins TRBV2 to TRBJ2-7, with D maybe TRBD1 (6 bases). The CDR3 extends over 14 amino acids. V shed 7 bases and J shed 2 bases, with 15 bases lying between them. Germline CDR1 SNHLY, CDR2 FYNNEI. Here the CDR3 reads CASNRLKGAYEQYF. The part of the CDR3 DNA that was read is TGTGCCAGCAATCGTTTAAAGGGGGCCTACGAG.

With respect to this clone: The read is 3 residues too short to cover the CDR3 end, so that end is filled in from the germline J gene. The rearrangement joins TRBV2 to TRBJ2-6; 10 nucleotides line up with TRBD2. The CDR3 is made up of 19 amino acids. Looked up from germline, CDR1 is SNHLY and CDR2 is FYNNEI. The J segment lost 4 bases and the V segment lost 2 bases, leaving 11 bases of the junction unmatched. CDR3 region: CASSETSGEFSVGANVLTF. The sequenced CDR3 bases are TGTGCCAGCAGTGAAACTAGCGGGGAGTTCTCGGTGGGGGCCAACGTC.

To note about this clone: The CDR3 end falls 3 residues outside the read, so it is completed with the germline J gene. The gene calls are TRBV19 and TRBJ2-1; 9 bases are a match to TRBD1. The CDR3 totals 16 residues. CDR1 and CDR2 from the germline V gene are LNHDA and SQIVND (reference sequence). V was pared by 4 bases and J by 3 bases, with 7 bases of the junction left unmatched. The CDR3 is CASSRRTGAVYNEQFF. The part of the CDR3 DNA that was read is TGTGCCAGTAGTAGACGGACAGGGGCAGTCTACAATGAG.

A note on this clone: The read ends 3 residues early relative to the CDR3; the germline J gene fills the gap. This rearrangement joins TRBV7-6 to TRBJ2-5; 11 nucleotides line up with TRBD2. This CDR3 contains 16 residues. With V trimmed by 1 base and J by 7 bases, 8 bases remained unmatched. The germline V gene encodes CDR1 SGHVS and CDR2 FNYEAQ. CDR3 sequence: CASSLVASGGTMTQYF. The CDR3 bases that were read are TGTGCCAGCAGCTTAGTCGCTAGCGGGGGGACGATGACC.

This chain's CDR3 is CASSIGTGFLETQYF. The sequenced CDR3 bases are TGTGCCAGTAGTATAGGGACAGGGTTCTTGGAGACC. This chain connects TRBV19 to TRBJ2-5; 8 nucleotides line up with TRBD1. The CDR3 end falls 3 residues outside the read, so it is completed with the germline J gene. The CDR3 is 15 residues long. The germline V gene has CDR1 LNHDA and CDR2 SQIVND (reference sequence). V lost 1 base, J lost 5 bases, and 6 bases stayed unmatched.

Of note for this clone: The CDR3 end is not reached by the read, which stops 3 residues before it; the germline J gene fills it in. The rearrangement links TRBV10-1 to TRBJ2-5; D not certain. Germline V gene lookup returns CDR1 WNHNN and CDR2 SYGVQD (reference sequence). This CDR3 spans 14 amino acids. Trimming removed 3 bases from V and 4 bases from J, with 12 bases in between. CDR3 protein: CASSDGGPGETQYF. The part of the CDR3 DNA that was read is TGCGCCAGCAGTGATGGCGGTCCCGGAGAGACC.